The 9 T cell receptor beta chains in this list originate from one sample, sequenced in a study of T cell repertoires in cytomegalovirus infection. TCRdb fed the reads into MiXCR, producing one record per CDR3 protein. The sample records hundreds of thousands of distinct CDR3 sequences, roughly 24% being singletons. Sequencing used CD8+ T cells from PBMCs. The source is a human donor in good health (CMV status not recorded). Some clones in this sample may be carry-over from other donors' samples.

The rearrangement joins TRBV6-5 to TRBJ2-1, with TRBD1 matching over 8 bases. Germline V gives CDR1 MNHEY, CDR2 SVGAGI. The V and J ends lost 4 bases and 6 bases, in that order; junction bases with no gene match: 11. The CDR3 is 16 amino acids. This chain's CDR3 is CASSSSTGEKFNEQFF. Written as DNA, the CDR3 is TGTGCCAGCAGTTCCTCGACAGGGGAAAAGTTCAATGAGCAGTTCTTC.

The rearrangement uses TRBV5-1 and TRBJ1-5; D may be TRBD1 (6 bases). Trimming stripped 8 bases from V and 1 base from J, with 10 bases between. The CDR3 sequence is 13 residues long. Germline V CDR1 and CDR2: SGHRS, YFSETQ. The DNA of the CDR3 is TGCGCCAGGAGGGGGATGAGCAATCAGCCCCAGCATTTT. Encoded protein: CARRGMSNQPQHF. Looking up the rest from reference TRBV5-1 and TRBJ1-5 gives the full variable domain: KAGVTQTPRYLIKTRGQQVTLSCSPISGHRSVSWYQQTPGQGLQFLFEYFSETQRNKGNFPGRFSGRQFSNSRSEMNVSTLELGDSALYLCARRGMSNQPQHFGDGTRLSIL.

This clonotype was seen a handful of times. The rearrangement joins TRBV11-2 to TRBJ2-2, with unresolved D. The V end was cut by 3 bases, the J end by 13 bases, with 9 bases between. The germline V gene encodes CDR1 SGHAT and CDR2 FQNNGV. CDR3 size: 11 residues. The CDR3 DNA sequence: TGTGCCAGCAGCTTTGGGGTGGGGCTGTTTTTT. The encoded protein is CASSFGVGLFF.

Concerning this clonotype itself: One base away lies a much larger clone, so this may be a sequencing read error. The V call is TRBV6-1, the J call TRBJ1-2; unclear D gene. CDR1 is MNHNS and CDR2 is SASEGT in the germline V gene. V dropped 5 bases and J dropped 4 bases, with 14 bases sitting between them. This CDR3 spans 14 amino acids. The CDR3 nucleotides are TGTGCCAGCAGTTACGCGAATGGGCTCTATGGCTACACCTTC. Its translation is CASSYANGLYGYTF.

This clonotype appeared a few times. The rearrangement links TRBV7-8 to TRBJ2-4; D unclear. The CDR3 extends over 13 amino acids. Per germline, CDR1 SGHVS and CDR2 FQNEAQ. The V gene lost 5 bases and the J gene lost 4 bases, with 9 bases spanning the gap. CDR3: CASSQATKNIQYF. CDR3 coding DNA: TGTGCCAGCAGCCAAGCGACTAAAAACATTCAGTACTTC.

The genes are TRBV12-3 or TRBV12-4 and TRBJ1-5; 8 bases are a match to TRBD1. This CDR3 is 13 amino acids long. V lost 8 bases to trimming and J lost 4 bases; unmatched junction nucleotides: 4. The CDR3, as DNA: TGTGCCAGCGGACAGGGAAATAATCAGCCCCAGCATTTT. This sequence encodes CASGQGNNQPQHF.

This clonotype was seen a handful of times. The chain recombines TRBV9 with TRBJ2-4; either TRBD1 or TRBD2 may supply D (6 bases each). Germline V CDR1 and CDR2: SGDLS, YYNGEE. The CDR3 covers 15 residues. V lost 0 bases, J lost 7 bases, and 14 bases lay in between. CDR3 sequence: CASSVEYGGANIQYF. The CDR3 nucleotides are TGTGCCAGCAGCGTAGAGTACGGGGGCGCGAACATTCAGTACTTC.

The rearrangement uses TRBV11-2 and TRBJ2-3; D uncertain. The V end was cut by 5 bases, the J end by 2 bases, with 14 bases between. Germline V CDR1 and CDR2: SGHAT, FQNNGV. CDR3 length: 15 residues. CDR3 sequence (DNA): TGTGCCAGCAGCGCCCGCCCCCTGGTCACAGATACGCAGTATTTT. Its translation is CASSARPLVTDTQYF.

This clonotype has just a few counts. A clone one base away is much larger, so this may be a read error. The chain combines TRBV7-2 with TRBJ2-1; the match to TRBD1 covers 8 bases. The CDR3 contains 16 residues. Germline V gives CDR1 SGHTA, CDR2 FQGNSA. With 1 base clipped from V and 8 bases from J, the junction kept 10 bases outside the gene matches. The CDR3 spells CASSLEAGGLRDEQFF. CDR3 bases: TGTGCCAGCAGCTTAGAGGCAGGGGGCCTTCGGGATGAGCAGTTCTTC.